This TCR beta chain was captured by sequencing in a study of T-cell reconstitution after alpha-beta-depleted transplantation in children. Whole-study findings and limits: Fresh T-cell production supplied most of the T-cell counts and diversity seen one year after transplant.

The table lists this clonotype with many counts. Its antigen remains unknown. Unique molecular identifiers were built into the TCRbeta library. One entry per CDR3 protein, called by TCRdb with MiXCR from the PCR reads. Of 140,000 to 150,000 distinct CDR3 sequences detected, roughly 9% appear once; the ten largest clones hold about a sixth. This CDR3 region has 16 residues. Per germline, CDR1 SGHTA and CDR2 FQGNSA. Trimming removed 0 bases from V and 3 bases from J; junction bases left unmatched: 3. This chain links TRBV7-2 with TRBJ2-1; 9 positions agree with TRBD2. The TCR sequence derives from a female patient aged 2-15 years who had a stem cell transplant for congenital amegakaryocytic thrombocytopenia, so the T cells may come from the graft donor. The source was PBMCs, mostly from graft donor cells, collected 180 days after TCRalphabeta/CD19-depleted stem cell transplant. The CDR3, as DNA: TGTGCCAGCAGCTTAGCAGGGACTAGCTTCTACAATGAGCAGTTCTTC. This codes for CASSLAGTSFYNEQFF.